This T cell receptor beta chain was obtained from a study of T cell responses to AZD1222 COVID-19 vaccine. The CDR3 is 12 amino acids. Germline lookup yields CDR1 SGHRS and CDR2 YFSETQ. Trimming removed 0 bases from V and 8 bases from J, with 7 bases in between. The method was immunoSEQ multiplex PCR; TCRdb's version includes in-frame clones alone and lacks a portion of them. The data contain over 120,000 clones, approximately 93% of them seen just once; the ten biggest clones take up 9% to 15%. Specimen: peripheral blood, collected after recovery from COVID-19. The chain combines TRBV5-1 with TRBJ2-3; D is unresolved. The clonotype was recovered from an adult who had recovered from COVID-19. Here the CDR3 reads CASSLGAGTQYF. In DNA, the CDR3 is TGCGCCAGCAGCTTGGGGGCAGGTACGCAGTATTTT.